This entry lists 21 T cell receptor beta chains sequenced from one sample in a study of blood T cells in healthy people across ages (dated by TCRdb to between 2015 and 2017). Receptor libraries were prepared by 5' RACE. The sequencing machine was an Illumina HiSeq 2500. The second PCR ran for about 6 to 12 cycles and used a J-beta primer mix along with a sample-barcoded 5' primer. The raw public data were reprocessed by TCRdb itself: fastp quality trimming at Q25, MiXCR clonotype calling, in-frame beta chains only. Each entry is one CDR3 protein sequence, shown with its most common DNA and genes. This sample has under 1 million distinct CDR3 sequences in its table, and around 42% of those were observed once. The leading ten clones occupy approximately 20% of the sample. The sequenced sample consisted of blood. The receptors come from a man aged 55-75 years in good health.

The CDR3 nucleotides are TGTGCCAGCAGCTTGTACCTGTACCGGGGGGCCGGGGAGCTGTTTTTT. It is translated as CASSLYLYRGAGELFF. The chain is built from TRBV7-9 and TRBJ2-2; 7 nucleotides match TRBD2. The V gene's germline CDR1 is SEHNR and CDR2 FQNEAQ (reference sequence). CDR3 length equals 16 residues. V dropped 3 bases and J dropped 6; count of bases not matched to a gene: 10.

The chain carries TRBV18 and TRBJ2-7, with 7 bases fitting TRBD1. The ends lost 4 bases at V and 5 bases at J; junction bases unmatched: 5. CDR3 length: 13 residues. Germline CDR1 KGHSH, CDR2 LQKENI. CDR3 nucleotide sequence: TGTGCCAGCTCACATTCCGACAGGGACGAGCAGTACTTC. It encodes CASSHSDRDEQYF.

This clonotype has just one count. This chain connects TRBV6-1 to TRBJ2-1; maybe TRBD1 (5 bases). The length of the CDR3 is 15 residues. V was clipped by 5 bases and J by 2 bases, with 13 bases between them. Germline V gene lookup returns CDR1 MNHNS and CDR2 SASEGT. CDR3 protein: CASSKMAGPYNEQFF. As DNA, the CDR3 is TGTGCCAGCAGTAAAATGGCAGGGCCCTACAATGAGCAGTTCTTC.

This clonotype was detected a few times. The rearrangement joins TRBV6-2 or TRBV6-3 to TRBJ2-1, with 7 bases lining up with TRBD1. The germline CDR1 and CDR2 sequences are MNHEY and SVGEGT. The V gene end was trimmed by 8 bases and the J gene end by 2 bases; junction bases not matched to a gene: 12. The CDR3 is 16 residues long. The CDR3 sequence: CASFYKTGTAYNEQFF. The CDR3 region has the DNA TGTGCCAGCTTCTACAAAACCGGGACAGCCTACAATGAGCAGTTCTTC.

This clonotype was picked up a small number of times. The chain carries TRBV5-6 and TRBJ2-1; 15 nucleotides line up with TRBD2. This CDR3 is 17 amino acids long. CDR1 and CDR2 from the germline V gene are SGHDT and YYEEEE. Trimming removed 0 bases from V and 9 bases from J; junction bases left unmatched: 7. The CDR3 protein is CASSLGTSGGAYREQFF. In nucleotides, the CDR3 is TGTGCCAGCAGCTTGGGGACTAGCGGGGGGGCGTATCGTGAGCAGTTCTTC.

In this sample, this clonotype turned up a few times. The chain couples TRBV27 to TRBJ2-1, with 11 bases that match TRBD2. V was pared by 5 bases and J by 5 bases, with 8 bases of the junction left unmatched. The V gene's germline CDR1 is MNHEY and CDR2 SMNVEV (reference sequence). The CDR3 has 16 residues. This CDR3 is CASSPDLGLADNEQFF. The CDR3 nucleotides read TGTGCCAGCAGTCCGGATCTGGGACTAGCGGACAATGAGCAGTTCTTC.

On this clonotype itself: A junction end diverges from the germline sequence, so it may reflect a read error. The chain is built from TRBV4-3 and TRBJ1-2; D is ambiguous. Per germline, CDR1 LGHNA and CDR2 YSLEER. The CDR3 length is 14 residues. CDR3 protein: CASCQDRDNYGYTF. The CDR3 DNA follows: TGCGCCAGCTGCCAAGATCGGGATAACTATGGCTACACCTTC.

The chain joins TRBV6-6 to TRBJ2-1; D uncertain. Germline CDR1 reads MNHNY; CDR2 reads SVGAGI (reference sequence). V lost 6 bases, J lost 11 bases, and 20 bases lay in between. The CDR3 totals 14 residues. The DNA of the CDR3 is TGTGCCAGCAGCTACGCCCCCTGGACGTCTCAGCAGTTCTTC. Protein: CASSYAPWTSQQFF.

CDR3 protein: CASSQDRDSLSNTEAFF. The CDR3 region has the DNA TGTGCCAGCAGCCAAGATCGGGACAGCCTATCCAACACTGAAGCTTTCTTT. The gene calls are TRBV3-1 and TRBJ1-1, with 7 bases matching TRBD1. The CDR3 is made up of 17 amino acids. CDR1 and CDR2 (germline): LGHDT, YNNKEL (reference sequence). The junction had 9 bases not matched to a gene; V was cut back by 0 bases and J by 2 bases.

This clonotype was seen ten or more times. The chain has TRBV16 and TRBJ2-3, with D possibly being TRBD2 (5 bases). V lost 3 bases and J 3 bases, leaving 7 bases between the germline ends. Per the germline V gene, CDR1 is KGHSY and CDR2 is FQNENV. The CDR3 is made up of 13 amino acids. The CDR3 reads CASSQTITDTQYF. CDR3 sequence (DNA): TGTGCCAGCAGCCAGACTATAACAGATACGCAGTATTTT.

The chain employs TRBV7-8 and TRBJ1-2, with 8 bases lining up with TRBD1. Germline V gene data show CDR1 as SGHVS and CDR2 as FQNEAQ. This CDR3 contains 16 residues. With V trimmed by 4 bases and J by 7 bases, 14 bases remained unmatched. CDR3 sequence reads: CASSSKLGQGFLGYTF. The CDR3 DNA sequence: TGTGCCAGCAGCTCTAAACTAGGACAGGGTTTTCTTGGCTACACCTTC. Combining the CDR3 with reference TRBV7-8 and TRBJ1-2 gives the whole variable domain GAGVSQSPRYKVAKRGQDVALRCDPISGHVSLFWYQQALGQGPEFLTYFQNEAQLDKSGLPSDRFFAERPEGSVSTLKIQRTQQEDSAVYLCASSSKLGQGFLGYTFGSGTRLTVV.

Written as DNA, the CDR3 is TGTGCCAGCAGTCCCCGACAGGTTAAGGTTTTTTTAAATGAGCAGTTCTTC. This translates into CASSPRQVKVFLNEQFF. The V and J genes are TRBV12-3 or TRBV12-4 and TRBJ2-1, with D possibly matching TRBD1 (6 bases). The V gene lost 5 bases and the J gene lost 7 bases, with 24 bases spanning the gap. This CDR3 region has 17 residues.

V and J are TRBV20-1 and TRBJ1-4; TRBD1 matches 7 bases. Per the germline V gene, CDR1 is DFQATT and CDR2 is SNEGSKA (reference sequence). CDR3 length equals 15 residues. V was clipped by 3 bases and J by 8 bases; unmatched bases: 12. The CDR3 spells CSASSSEDRKEKLFF. In DNA, the CDR3 is TGCAGTGCTAGTAGCTCCGAGGACAGGAAGGAAAAACTGTTTTTT.

V and J are TRBV18 and TRBJ2-5; 9 bases map to TRBD1. Matching the DNA end better, TRBJ2-7 makes the J call doubtful. This CDR3 is built from 16 residues. In germline, CDR1 is KGHSH, CDR2 LQKENI. The CDR3: CASSPTGGLLSYEQYF. The CDR3 DNA is TGTGCCAGCTCACCCACAGGGGGCCTTCTATCCTACGAGCAGTACTTC.

This clonotype has more than one count but fewer than ten. V is TRBV2 and J is TRBJ2-3; 8 nucleotides agree with TRBD2. CDR3 length: 15 amino acids. After removal of 7 bases from V and 2 bases from J, the junction contained 8 bases not matched to a gene. Per the germline V gene, CDR1 is SNHLY and CDR2 is FYNNEI. DNA of the CDR3: TGTGCCAGCAAGCAGCGGGGGAGTGTCACAGATACGCAGTATTTT. Protein product: CASKQRGSVTDTQYF.

This chain joins TRBV6-1 and TRBJ2-7; 8 bases are a match to TRBD1. The germline V gene has CDR1 MNHNS and CDR2 SASEGT. This CDR3 comprises 19 residues. V was clipped by 4 bases and J by 3 bases; unmatched bases: 20. CDR3 nucleotide sequence: TGTGCCAGCAGTGGACCCGGGACAGGTGTCTTCTTCGGGCACTACGAGCAGTACTTC. Translation gives CASSGPGTGVFFGHYEQYF.

The V and J genes are TRBV18 and TRBJ2-7; 9 nucleotides match TRBD1. V lost 5 bases to trimming and J lost 5 bases; unmatched junction nucleotides: 10. Germline V gives CDR1 KGHSH, CDR2 LQKENI. CDR3 length: 15 amino acids. The chain's CDR3 is CASSFRGTGNDEQYF. The CDR3 region has the DNA TGTGCCAGCTCATTTCGAGGGACAGGGAATGACGAGCAGTACTTC.

The chain links TRBV15 to TRBJ2-7; D possibly corresponds to TRBD2 (5 bases). V lost 5 bases and J lost 0, with 14 bases in between. Germline V gene data show CDR1 as LNHNV and CDR2 as YYDKDF (reference sequence). This CDR3 comprises 15 residues. The CDR3 loop reads CATSSQTGSSYEQYF. CDR3 DNA: TGTGCCACCAGCTCCCAGACGGGGAGCTCCTACGAGCAGTACTTC.

This clonotype was seen many times. The V call is TRBV5-1, the J call TRBJ2-7; 10 positions match TRBD1. With 1 base clipped from V and 6 bases from J, the junction kept 4 bases outside the gene matches. The germline CDR1 and CDR2 sequences are SGHRS and YFSETQ. This CDR3 contains 14 residues. The CDR3 reads CASSLSTGGLEQYF. The CDR3 nucleotides are TGCGCCAGCAGCTTGTCGACAGGGGGCCTCGAGCAGTACTTC. Filled out from reference TRBV5-1 and TRBJ2-7, the complete variable domain reads KAGVTQTPRYLIKTRGQQVTLSCSPISGHRSVSWYQQTPGQGLQFLFEYFSETQRNKGNFPGRFSGRQFSNSRSEMNVSTLELGDSALYLCASSLSTGGLEQYFGPGTRLTVT.

J is TRBJ2-3 and V is TRBV20-1; 12 nucleotides match TRBD1. V was clipped by 1 base and J by 7 bases; unmatched bases: 6. This CDR3 is built from 15 residues. The germline V gene encodes CDR1 DFQATT and CDR2 SNEGSKA (reference sequence). CDR3 sequence: CSARVPGQGANTQYF. The CDR3 bases are TGCAGTGCTAGAGTCCCGGGACAGGGGGCGAATACGCAGTATTTT.

This clonotype appeared a few times. A read error is possible here, since a much larger clone lies one base away. The genes are TRBV9 and TRBJ2-5; D gene uncertain. Trimming removed 2 bases from V and 11 bases from J, with 16 bases in between. CDR1 and CDR2 from the germline V gene are SGDLS and YYNGEE. CDR3 length equals 13 residues. The DNA for the CDR3 is TGTGCCAGCAGCGTGGATCCGACGCAGGAGCAGTACTTC. This gives the protein CASSVDPTQEQYF.